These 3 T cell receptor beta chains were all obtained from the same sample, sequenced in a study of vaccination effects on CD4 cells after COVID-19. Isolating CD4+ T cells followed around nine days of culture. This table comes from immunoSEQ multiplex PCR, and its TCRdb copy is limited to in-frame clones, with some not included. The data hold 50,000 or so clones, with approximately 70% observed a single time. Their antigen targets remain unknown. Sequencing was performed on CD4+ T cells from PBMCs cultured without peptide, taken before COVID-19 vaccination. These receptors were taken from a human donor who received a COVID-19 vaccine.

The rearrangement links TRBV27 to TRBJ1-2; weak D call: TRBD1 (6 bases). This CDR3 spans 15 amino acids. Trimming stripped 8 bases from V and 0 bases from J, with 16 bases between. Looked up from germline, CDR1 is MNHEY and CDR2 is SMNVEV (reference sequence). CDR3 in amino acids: CASAPTGTANYGYTF. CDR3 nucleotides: TGTGCCAGCGCGCCAACAGGGACGGCTAACTATGGCTACACCTTC.

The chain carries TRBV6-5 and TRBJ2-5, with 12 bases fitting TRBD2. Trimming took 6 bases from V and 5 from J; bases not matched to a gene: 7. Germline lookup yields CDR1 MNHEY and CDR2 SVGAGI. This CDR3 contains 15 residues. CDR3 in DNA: TGTGCCAGCAGACCTAGCGGGGGGGCCAGCGAGACCCAGTACTTC. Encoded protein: CASRPSGGASETQYF.

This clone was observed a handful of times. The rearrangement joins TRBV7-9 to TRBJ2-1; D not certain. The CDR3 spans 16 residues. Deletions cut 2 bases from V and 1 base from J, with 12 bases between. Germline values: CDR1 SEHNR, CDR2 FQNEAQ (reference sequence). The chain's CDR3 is CASSLLLSESYNEQFF. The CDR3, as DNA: TGTGCCAGCAGCTTATTGTTATCCGAGTCCTACAATGAGCAGTTCTTC.